This TCR beta chain is drawn from a study of T cells in narcolepsy (dated by TCRdb to the late 2010s). Background for the entire study: Patients with narcolepsy type 1 or type 2 (NT1, NT2) and healthy control donors were enrolled in the study. To look for autoreactive T cells in narcolepsy patients that target self-antigens of hypocretin neurons (hypocretin, TRIB2), the study used TCR Vbeta sequencing to follow clonotypes in blood and CSF.

The germline V gene specifies SGDLS as CDR1 and YYNGEE as CDR2. Cut back by 0 bases and 3 bases, the V and J ends lie 10 bases apart. The CDR3 covers 15 residues, taking in both the cysteine and the phenylalanine. Only the CDR3 portion is preserved as DNA: 45 bases, with reading frame beginning at the first base. Findings and caveats that apply to the study as a whole: In plots comparing CSF and blood CD4+ T cell clonotypes from the same patient, HCRT-specific and TRIB2-specific autoreactive clonotypes were highlighted. Autoreactive clonotypes were reported to be detected serially in the blood of the same patients and of different patients, but not in the blood of healthy controls. Numbers of sequenced blood memory CD4+ clonotypes were comparable, averaging about 39,000 in patients and around 30,000 in controls. Some blood memory CD4+ repertoires from patients and controls contained no sequences matching autoreactive T cell clones.

Concerning this clone: What this receptor recognizes is not known. No base qualities exist here, and no much larger clone lies one base off it.

Memory CD4+ T cells were sorted ex vivo from peripheral blood of narcolepsy patients and healthy controls for TCR Vbeta sequencing. Receptors were amplified or captured by the immunoSEQ multiplex PCR assay. TCRdb stores this immuneACCESS table with in-frame sequences only. Part of the clones is absent; in the studies checked, under half of the shortfall reflects unresolved V genes, and no reason is known for the rest. Within this sample are about 33,000 clones, with about 90% of them counted one time only. The leading ten clones occupy around 1.2% of the sample. Sequencing used CD45RA- memory CD4+ T cells from PBMCs. Per the publication, the cell subset or site label means: memory T cells sorted ex vivo from peripheral blood. This clonotype originated in a human donor with narcolepsy. The chain was built from TRBV9 and TRBJ1-3; perhaps TRBD1 is the D gene, with 6 bases matching. The CDR3 reads CASSVDGTLGNTIYF. The DNA sequence is TGTGCCAGCAGCGTAGACGGGACACTTGGAAACACCATATATTTT.